This entry concerns a single TCR beta chain. Per the original data handling: Reference gene primers were amplified, and this amplification served to estimate nucleated cell counts. The protocol was immunoSEQ multiplex PCR, while the TCRdb copy is restricted to in-frame clones and leaves out a portion. For V, J and clone size, that table is used; D and trimming come from the DNA. Among 150,000 to 200,000 clones, approximately 89% were seen once, and the ten largest hold roughly 2.5%. The V and J ends lost 0 bases and 11 bases, in that order; junction bases with no gene match: 7. The CDR3 sequence is 14 residues long. Germline assignment: CDR1 LGHDT and CDR2 YNNKEL (reference sequence). The data belong to a study of blood T cell repertoires in COVID-19. The wider study: Researchers got acute and convalescent COVID-19 samples from the United States, Italy and Spain. PBMCs, B-cell-depleted T cells, or T cells provided the cDNA or gDNA that made up the material.

The V gene is TRBV3-1 (or the pseudogene TRBV3-2), the J gene TRBJ2-1; 7 bases align to TRBD1. This TCR came from a man between 40 and 49 years old with active or convalescent COVID-19. Sequencing was carried out using peripheral blood. The CDR3 sequence is CASSQDGTAEKQFF. The DNA of the CDR3 is TGTGCCAGCAGCCAAGATGGGACAGCTGAGAAGCAGTTCTTC.